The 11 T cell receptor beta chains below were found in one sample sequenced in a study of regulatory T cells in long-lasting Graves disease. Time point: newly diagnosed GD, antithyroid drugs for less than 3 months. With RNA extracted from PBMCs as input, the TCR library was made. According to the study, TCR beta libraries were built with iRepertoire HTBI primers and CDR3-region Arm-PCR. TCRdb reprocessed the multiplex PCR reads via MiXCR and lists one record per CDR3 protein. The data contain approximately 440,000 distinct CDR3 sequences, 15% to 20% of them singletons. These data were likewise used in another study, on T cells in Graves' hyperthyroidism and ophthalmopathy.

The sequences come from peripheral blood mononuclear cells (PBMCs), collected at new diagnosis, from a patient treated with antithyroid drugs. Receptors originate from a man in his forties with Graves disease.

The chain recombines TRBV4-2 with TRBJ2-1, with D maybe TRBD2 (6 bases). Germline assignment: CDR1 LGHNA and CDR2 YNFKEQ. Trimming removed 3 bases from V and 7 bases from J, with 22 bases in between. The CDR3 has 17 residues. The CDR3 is CASSHARDSGRWNEQFF. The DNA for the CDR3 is TGTGCCAGCAGCCACGCCCGGGACTCCGGTAGGTGGAATGAGCAGTTCTTC.

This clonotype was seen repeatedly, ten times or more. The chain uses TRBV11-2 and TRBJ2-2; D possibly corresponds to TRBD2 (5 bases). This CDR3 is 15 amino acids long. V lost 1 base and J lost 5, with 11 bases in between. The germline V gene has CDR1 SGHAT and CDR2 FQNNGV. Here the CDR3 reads CASSLAARGTGELFF. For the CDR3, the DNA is TGTGCCAGCAGCTTAGCGGCTAGAGGGACCGGGGAGCTGTTTTTT.

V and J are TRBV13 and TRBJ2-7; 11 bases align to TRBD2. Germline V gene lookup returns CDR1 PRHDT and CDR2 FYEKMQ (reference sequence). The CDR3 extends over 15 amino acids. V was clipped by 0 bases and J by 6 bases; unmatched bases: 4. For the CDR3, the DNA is TGTGCCAGCAGCTTAGGCTTACTAGCGGGGGTCGAGCAGTACTTC. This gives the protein CASSLGLLAGVEQYF.

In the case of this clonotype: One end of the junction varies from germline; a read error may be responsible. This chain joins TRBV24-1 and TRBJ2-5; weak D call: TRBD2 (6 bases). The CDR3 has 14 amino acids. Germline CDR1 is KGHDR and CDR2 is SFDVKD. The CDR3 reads CATSGAGSQEIQYF. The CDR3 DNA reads TGTGCCACCAGTGGAGCGGGTAGCCAAGAGATCCAGTACTTC.

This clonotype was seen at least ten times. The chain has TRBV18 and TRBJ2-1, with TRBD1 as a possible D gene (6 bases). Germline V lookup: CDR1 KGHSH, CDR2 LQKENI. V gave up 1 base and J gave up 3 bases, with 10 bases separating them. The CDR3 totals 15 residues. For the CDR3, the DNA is TGTGCCAGCTCACCACTTTTACAGGGCTACAATGAGCAGTTCTTC. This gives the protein CASSPLLQGYNEQFF.

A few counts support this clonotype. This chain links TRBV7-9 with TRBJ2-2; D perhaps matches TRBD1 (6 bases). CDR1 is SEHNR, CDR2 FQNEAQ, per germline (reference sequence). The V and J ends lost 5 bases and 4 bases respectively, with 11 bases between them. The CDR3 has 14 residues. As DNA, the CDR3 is TGTGCCAGCAGCCCAACAGGGAGCACCGGGGAGCTGTTTTTT. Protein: CASSPTGSTGELFF. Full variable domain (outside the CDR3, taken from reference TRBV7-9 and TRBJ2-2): DTGVSQNPRHKITKRGQNVTFRCDPISEHNRLYWYRQTLGQGPEFLTYFQNEAQLEKSRLLSDRFSAERPKGSFSTLEIQRTEQGDSAMYLCASSPTGSTGELFFGEGSRLTVL.

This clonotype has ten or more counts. The CDR3 DNA reads TGTGCCAGCAGCCAAGATCAACGGGGGACAATAGCCTACGAGCAGTACTTC. Translated, it gives CASSQDQRGTIAYEQYF. The rearrangement joins TRBV3-1 to TRBJ2-7; D is perhaps TRBD1 or TRBD2 (6 bases each). The germline V gene has CDR1 LGHDT and CDR2 YNNKEL (reference sequence). Trimming cost V 0 bases and J 2 bases, with 17 bases left between them. This CDR3 is 17 amino acids long.

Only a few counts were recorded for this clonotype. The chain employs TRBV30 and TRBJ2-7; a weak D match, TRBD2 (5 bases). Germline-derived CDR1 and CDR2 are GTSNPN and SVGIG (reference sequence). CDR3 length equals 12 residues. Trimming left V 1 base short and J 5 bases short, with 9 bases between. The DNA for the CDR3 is TGTGCCTGGAGTGCGCCGGAGGACGAGCAGTACTTC. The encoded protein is CAWSAPEDEQYF.

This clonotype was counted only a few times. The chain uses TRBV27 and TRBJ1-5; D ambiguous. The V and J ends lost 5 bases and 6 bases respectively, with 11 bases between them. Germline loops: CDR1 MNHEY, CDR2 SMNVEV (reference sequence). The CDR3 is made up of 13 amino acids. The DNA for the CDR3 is TGTGCCAGCAGTACCACCGACCGTCAGCCCCAGCATTTT. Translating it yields CASSTTDRQPQHF.

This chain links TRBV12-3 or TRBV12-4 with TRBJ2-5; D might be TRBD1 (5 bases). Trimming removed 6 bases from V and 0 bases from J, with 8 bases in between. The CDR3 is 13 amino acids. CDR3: CASRTGYQETQYF. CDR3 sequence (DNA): TGTGCCAGCAGAACAGGATACCAAGAGACCCAGTACTTC.

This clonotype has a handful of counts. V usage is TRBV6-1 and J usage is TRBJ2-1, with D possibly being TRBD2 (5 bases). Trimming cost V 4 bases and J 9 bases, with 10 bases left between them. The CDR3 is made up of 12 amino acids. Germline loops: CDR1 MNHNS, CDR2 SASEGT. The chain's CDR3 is CASSGAGVEQFF. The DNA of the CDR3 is TGTGCCAGCAGTGGTGCCGGGGTTGAGCAGTTCTTC.